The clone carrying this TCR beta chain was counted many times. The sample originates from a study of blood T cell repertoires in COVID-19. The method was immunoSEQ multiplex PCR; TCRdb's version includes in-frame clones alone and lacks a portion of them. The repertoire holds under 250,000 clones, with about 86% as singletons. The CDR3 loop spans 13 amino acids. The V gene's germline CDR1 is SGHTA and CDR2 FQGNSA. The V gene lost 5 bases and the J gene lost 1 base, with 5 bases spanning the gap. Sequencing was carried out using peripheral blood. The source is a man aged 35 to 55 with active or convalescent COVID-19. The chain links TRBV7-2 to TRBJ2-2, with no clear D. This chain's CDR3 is CASSAVNTGELFF. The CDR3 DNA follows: TGTGCCAGCAGCGCGGTGAACACCGGGGAGCTGTTTTTT.